Presented here are 21 T cell receptor beta chains from one specimen sequenced in a study of T cell repertoires in cytomegalovirus infection. These receptors have no identified antigens. Via MiXCR, TCRdb re-called the reads, giving one row per CDR3 protein. The table shows roughly 990,000 distinct CDR3 sequences, with around 29% occurring only once. The sample in question was cultured CD8+ T cells from PBMCs, obtained from culture after CMV antigen stimulation. These receptors were obtained from a human donor in good health (CMV status not recorded). Some clones in this sample may be carry-over from other donors' samples.

V and J are TRBV6-5 and TRBJ2-2, with D possibly matching TRBD1 (5 bases). The CDR3 runs 13 residues. CDR1 MNHEY and CDR2 SVGAGI come from the germline V gene. V was shortened by 2 bases and J by 6 bases, with 7 bases between the two germline ends. In nucleotides, the CDR3 is TGTGCCAGCAGTTACGGACACGCCGGGGAGCTGTTTTTT. Its protein is CASSYGHAGELFF.

This clonotype has more than one count but fewer than ten. V and J are TRBV7-3 and TRBJ2-5, with TRBD2 matching over 9 bases. The CDR3 is 15 amino acids. CDR1 and CDR2 (germline): SGHTA, FQGTGA. Germline trimming cut 2 bases from V and 5 bases from J; bases unmatched to any gene: 6. This chain's CDR3 is CASSLGAGGSETQYF. The CDR3 bases are TGTGCCAGCAGCTTAGGAGCGGGGGGATCGGAGACCCAGTACTTC. Supplemented by reference TRBV7-3 and TRBJ2-5, the full variable domain reads GAGVSQTPSNKVTEKGKYVELRCDPISGHTALYWYRQSLGQGPEFLIYFQGTGAADDSGLPNDRFFAVRPEGSVSTLKIQRTERGDSAVYLCASSLGAGGSETQYFGPGTRLLVL.

The CDR3 DNA follows: TGCGCCAGCAGCCAAGTCCGTGACAGGGTGGACTATGGCTACACCTTC. Its protein is CASSQVRDRVDYGYTF. This chain joins TRBV4-3 and TRBJ1-2, with 7 bases that match TRBD1. The CDR3 totals 16 residues. Germline V CDR1 and CDR2: LGHNA, YSLEER. The junction had 8 bases not matched to a gene; V was cut back by 1 base and J by 3 bases.

V usage is TRBV7-9 and J usage is TRBJ1-5; 8 bases fit TRBD1. Germline V gives CDR1 SEHNR, CDR2 FQNEAQ (reference sequence). Trimming removed 5 bases from V and 7 bases from J; junction bases left unmatched: 10. The CDR3 runs 15 residues. CDR3 loop: CASSPAGGERQPQHF. CDR3 in DNA: TGTGCCAGCAGCCCAGCAGGGGGCGAACGGCAGCCCCAGCATTTT.

This clonotype was detected a few times. The chain has TRBV19 and TRBJ1-1; D unresolved. Trimming cost V 5 bases and J 1 base, with 14 bases left between them. In germline, CDR1 is LNHDA, CDR2 SQIVND (reference sequence). This CDR3 contains 15 residues. This chain's CDR3 is CASSLMGSGNTEAFF. For the CDR3, the DNA is TGTGCCAGTAGTCTGATGGGGTCAGGGAACACTGAAGCTTTCTTT.

V and J are TRBV28 and TRBJ2-2; unclear D gene. The CDR3 is 17 amino acids. Germline lookup yields CDR1 MDHEN and CDR2 SYDVKM. V was trimmed by 0 bases and J by 4 bases, leaving 15 bases between them. CDR3 protein: CASSLWQGPPSTGELFF. CDR3 nucleotides: TGTGCCAGCAGTTTATGGCAAGGGCCCCCGTCCACCGGGGAGCTGTTTTTT.

The rearrangement joins TRBV4-3 to TRBJ2-2; TRBD1 agrees at 8 bases. Trimming at V came to 5 bases and at J to 3 bases, leaving 14 bases not matched to a gene. The CDR3 is 18 amino acids. Per germline, CDR1 LGHNA and CDR2 YSLEER. The CDR3 is CASSTAPTGDFYTGELFF. The CDR3 nucleotides read TGCGCCAGCAGCACCGCACCGACAGGGGACTTCTACACCGGGGAGCTGTTTTTT.

The rearrangement links TRBV7-9 to TRBJ2-1; the D call may be TRBD1 or TRBD2 (5 bases each). The CDR3 loop spans 14 amino acids. V shed 3 bases and J shed 5 bases, with 11 bases lying between them. The germline gives CDR1 SEHNR, CDR2 FQNEAQ (reference sequence). This CDR3 reads CASSFRDPDNEQFF. CDR3 nucleotides: TGTGCCAGCAGCTTCCGGGACCCGGACAATGAGCAGTTCTTC.

This chain links TRBV6-1 with TRBJ2-5; 8 nucleotides align to TRBD2. This CDR3 has 16 amino acids. Trimming took 6 bases from V and 4 from J; bases not matched to a gene: 13. Germline CDR1 and CDR2: MNHNS and SASEGT. CDR3 loop: CASSFPNSGGSETQYF. DNA for the CDR3: TGTGCCAGCAGCTTCCCCAACAGCGGGGGTTCAGAGACCCAGTACTTC.

This rearrangement joins TRBV24-1 to TRBJ2-6; D gene uncertain. The CDR3 spans 14 residues. Trimming shortened V by 4 bases and J by 0 bases, and 3 bases separated the two germline ends. CDR1 is KGHDR and CDR2 is SFDVKD in the germline V gene. The CDR3 bases are TGTGCCACCAGTGACCTCTCTGGGGCCAACGTCCTGACTTTC. Its translation is CATSDLSGANVLTF.

In its sample, this clonotype was seen once. The CDR3 is CASSLVTGTSDGYTF. CDR3 DNA: TGTGCCAGCAGCTTAGTAACTGGGACATCAGATGGCTACACCTTC. The chain has TRBV7-9 and TRBJ1-2, with D possibly being TRBD1 (6 bases). Trimming removed 1 base at V and 6 bases at J, with 15 bases between. CDR3 length: 15 residues. The germline CDR1 and CDR2 sequences are SEHNR and FQNEAQ (reference sequence).

The genes are TRBV5-1 and TRBJ1-2; D unresolved. Trimming shortened V by 5 bases and J by 2 bases, and 19 bases separated the two germline ends. The CDR3 is 16 amino acids. Germline V gene lookup returns CDR1 SGHRS and CDR2 YFSETQ. CDR3 loop: CASSRVIGERNYGYTF. In DNA form, the CDR3 reads TGCGCCAGCAGTCGCGTAATCGGGGAGAGGAACTATGGCTACACCTTC.

This clonotype was seen a handful of times. V is TRBV12-3 or TRBV12-4 and J is TRBJ1-1; D is ambiguous. The CDR3 contains 14 residues. The V gene lost 1 base and the J gene lost 2 bases, with 8 bases spanning the gap. The CDR3 DNA sequence: TGTGCCAGCAGTTTAGGGACGGATAACACTGAAGCTTTCTTT. This encodes CASSLGTDNTEAFF.

This clonotype came up many times. The chain uses TRBV2 and TRBJ1-6, with D maybe TRBD1 (6 bases). V dropped 2 bases and J dropped 10 bases, with 18 bases sitting between them. Germline lookup yields CDR1 SNHLY and CDR2 FYNNEI. The CDR3 contains 16 residues. The CDR3: CASSEKDSRLGSPLHF. The CDR3 region has the DNA TGTGCCAGCAGTGAAAAGGACAGCCGCCTGGGGTCACCCCTCCACTTT.

The chain joins TRBV28 to TRBJ2-7; 10 nucleotides agree with TRBD2. CDR3 length: 15 residues. Germline V lookup: CDR1 MDHEN, CDR2 SYDVKM. V gave up 4 bases and J gave up 0 bases; unmatched junction bases: 3. The CDR3 sequence: CASSSGTSDSYEQYV. CDR3 nucleotides: TGTGCCAGCAGTTCCGGGACTAGCGACTCCTACGAGCAGTACGTC.

This clonotype was counted a few times. The chain has TRBV6-6 and TRBJ2-5; 7 bases fit TRBD1. The CDR3 length is 14 residues. Looked up from germline, CDR1 is MNHNY and CDR2 is SVGAGI (reference sequence). Unmatched junction bases numbered 4, after V lost 1 base and J lost 5 bases. Here the CDR3 reads CASSYFKQGETQYF. DNA for the CDR3: TGTGCCAGCAGTTACTTTAAACAGGGGGAGACCCAGTACTTC.

CDR3 sequence (DNA): TGCGCCAGCAGCTTGTGGTTTTCGGAGAGTGGGAACACTGAAGCTTTCTTT. This translates into CASSLWFSESGNTEAFF. The chain carries TRBV5-1 and TRBJ1-1; D ambiguous. The germline V gene encodes CDR1 SGHRS and CDR2 YFSETQ. Trimming pared 1 base from V and 1 base from J, leaving 17 bases between. CDR3 length: 17 amino acids.

The J gene is TRBJ1-1, the V gene TRBV19; D call uncertain. V lost 7 bases, J lost 0 bases, and 9 bases lay in between. The CDR3 spans 13 residues. From germline, CDR1 is LNHDA and CDR2 SQIVND (reference sequence). As DNA, the CDR3 is TGTGCCAGTAAGGAGGTTCTGAACACTGAAGCTTTCTTT. It specifies CASKEVLNTEAFF. Together with reference TRBV19 and TRBJ1-1, the CDR3 gives the full variable domain: DGGITQSPKYLFRKEGQNVTLSCEQNLNHDAMYWYRQDPGQGLRLIYYSQIVNDFQKGDIAEGYSVSREKKESFPLTVTSAQKNPTAFYLCASKEVLNTEAFFGQGTRLTVV.

V gene TRBV6-5 combines with J gene TRBJ2-1; the D gene is possibly TRBD2 (7 bases). Per germline, CDR1 MNHEY and CDR2 SVGAGI. Trimming stripped 2 bases from V and 7 bases from J, with 15 bases between. CDR3 length: 15 residues. The CDR3 sequence: CASSYGWGGRNEQFF. CDR3 DNA: TGTGCCAGCAGTTACGGGTGGGGGGGCCGAAATGAGCAGTTCTTC.

The rearrangement links TRBV10-2 to TRBJ1-1; D unresolved. V dropped 8 bases and J dropped 4 bases, with 8 bases sitting between them. This CDR3 spans 11 amino acids. Germline CDR1 and CDR2: WSHSY and SAAADI. DNA of the CDR3: TGCGCCAGCGAGGACGGCACTGAAGCTTTCTTT. As protein: CASEDGTEAFF.

This clonotype was observed a handful of times. This sequence joins TRBV27 and TRBJ1-2; D is perhaps TRBD1 (5 bases). The CDR3 sequence is 14 residues long. Trimming took 7 bases from V and 3 from J, leaving 15 bases between them. Germline V CDR1 and CDR2: MNHEY, SMNVEV (reference sequence). The CDR3 loop is CASTSRRGDYGYTF. CDR3 DNA sequence: TGTGCCAGCACCTCTCGTCGGGGGGACTATGGCTACACCTTC.